The rows below give T cell receptor beta chains drawn from one sample of a study of blood T cell repertoires in COVID-19. The data were produced by immunoSEQ multiplex PCR, yet TCRdb's version contains in-frame clones alone and is incomplete. The table shows some 190,000 clones, with 76% occurring only once. The source material was peripheral blood. The source is a woman in her forties or fifties with active or convalescent COVID-19. Both conserved end residues are part of each CDR3. The D gene is left open where the match is weak. The size of a clone is reported for some rows only, either as once, few or many, or as a class for expanded clones.

>few|TRBV4-1|NA|TRBJ2-7
CASSQGEEGSSYEQYF
TGCGCCAGCAGCCAAGGGGAGGAGGGGAGCTCCTACGAGCAGTACTTC
>NA|TRBV28|TRBD1|TRBJ1-1
CATLGQGNTEAFF
TGTGCCACCTTGGGACAGGGGAACACTGAAGCTTTCTTT
>NA|TRBV7-3|NA|TRBJ2-1
CASSSPTDNEQFF
TGTGCCAGCAGCTCCCCTACCGACAATGAGCAGTTCTTC
>NA|TRBV4-3|TRBD2|TRBJ2-3
CASSQESVAGGPEAQYF
TGCGCCAGCAGCCAAGAATCGGTAGCGGGGGGGCCAGAGGCGCAGTATTTT
>NA|TRBV28|TRBD2|TRBJ2-1
CASARNSGRGNEQFF
TGTGCCAGCGCAAGAAATAGCGGGAGAGGCAATGAGCAGTTCTTC
>NA|TRBV24-1|NA|TRBJ2-3
CATGHSTDTQYF
TGTGCCACCGGACATAGCACAGATACGCAGTATTTT
>few|TRBV25-1|TRBD2|TRBJ2-7
CASTDGRESEQYF
TGTGCCAGCACAGATGGGCGGGAGAGCGAGCAGTACTTC
>NA|TRBV6-2/TRBV6-3|TRBD1|TRBJ2-1
CASSQDRGMFNEQFF
TGTGCCAGCAGTCAGGACAGGGGAATGTTTAATGAGCAGTTCTTC
>few|TRBV7-2|NA|TRBJ2-7
CASNDRADYEQYF
TGTGCCAGCAACGACAGAGCCGACTACGAGCAGTACTTC
>once|TRBV10-1|NA|TRBJ2-7
CASGGLRSSYEQYF
TGCGCCAGTGGGGGGTTGCGGAGCTCCTACGAGCAGTACTTC
>NA|TRBV4-3|TRBD2|TRBJ2-1
CASSQVGAGVNEQFF
TGCGCCAGCAGCCAAGTGGGAGCGGGGGTGAATGAGCAGTTCTTC
>many|TRBV2|TRBD1|TRBJ1-2
CASSETGDGYTF
TGTGCCAGCAGCGAGACAGGGGATGGCTACACCTTC
>few|TRBV19|TRBD2|TRBJ2-3
CATGLAGLTSTDTQYF
TGTGCCACGGGACTAGCGGGACTAACAAGCACAGATACGCAGTATTTT
>NA|TRBV2|NA|TRBJ2-7
CASSEILFVSEQYF
TGTGCCAGCAGTGAAATCCTCTTTGTGAGCGAGCAGTACTTC
>NA|TRBV6-5|TRBD1|TRBJ2-5
CASSRDRVKTQYF
TGTGCCAGCAGCCGGGACAGGGTTAAGACCCAGTACTTC
>NA|TRBV3-1/TRBV3-2|TRBD2|TRBJ2-7
CASSPSSGRAVEQYF
TGTGCCAGCAGCCCCTCTAGCGGGAGGGCCGTCGAGCAGTACTTC
>NA|TRBV20-1|TRBD1|TRBJ2-5
CSASVTGVGETQYF
TGCAGTGCTAGTGTGACAGGGGTCGGGGAGACCCAGTACTTC